This T cell receptor (beta chain) came from a study of blood T cell repertoires in COVID-19. In the study overall: Samples came from the United States, Italy and Spain, spanning acute and convalescent COVID-19. Sample material is recorded as cDNA or gDNA derived from T cells, B-cell-depleted T cells, or PBMCs.

Authors' processing steps: How many nucleated cells were present was estimated from reference gene primer amplification. Clones were read by immunoSEQ multiplex PCR, and TCRdb kept only the in-frame ones, dropping some. The DNA gave D and trimming, while V, J and clone size come from that table. The sample lists approximately 92,000 clones, roughly 82% occurring once. This CDR3 is built from 14 residues. Germline assignment: CDR1 SGHRS and CDR2 YFSETQ. V was clipped by 0 bases and J by 7 bases, with 8 bases between them. This clonotype originated in a man older than 75 with acute or convalescent COVID-19. V and J are TRBV5-1 and TRBJ1-6, with D maybe TRBD1 (6 bases). The sample consisted of peripheral blood. CDR3: CASSLGTENSPLHF. The CDR3 nucleotides read TGCGCCAGCAGCTTGGGGACAGAGAATTCACCCCTCCACTTT.